The next 32 T cell receptor beta chains were all read from a single sample in a study of shared clonotypes between healthy human individuals. The repertoire was sequenced with immunoSEQ multiplex PCR; TCRdb's copy has only in-frame clones and lacks some. The table records about 490,000 clones, over 60% of them present only once. The sequenced sample was PBMCs. The receptor source for this set is a woman aged 40 to 50 in good health. Some clones in this sample may be carry-over from other donors' samples.

The chain is built from TRBV28 and TRBJ2-3; D perhaps matches TRBD2 (5 bases). V was pared by 6 bases and J by 6 bases, with 16 bases between. The CDR3 loop spans 14 amino acids. The germline V gene encodes CDR1 MDHEN and CDR2 SYDVKM. The CDR3 reads CASSQGWRIDTQYF. DNA of the CDR3: TGTGCCAGCAGCCAAGGGTGGAGGATCGATACGCAGTATTTT.

The gene calls are TRBV7-9 and TRBJ2-1; a weak D match, TRBD1 (8 bases). V lost 6 bases to trimming and J lost 6 bases, with 15 bases between them. CDR3 length: 14 residues. Germline V gives CDR1 SEHNR, CDR2 FQNEAQ (reference sequence). CDR3 sequence reads: CASRSGTGLNEQFF. The CDR3 nucleotides are TGTGCCAGCAGAAGCGGGACAGGACTCAATGAGCAGTTCTTC.

The chain combines TRBV10-2 with TRBJ1-5; D might be TRBD1 (5 bases). This CDR3 spans 18 amino acids. V lost 0 bases and J lost 4, with 19 bases in between. The germline V gene encodes CDR1 WSHSY and CDR2 SAAADI. Here the CDR3 reads CASSESGNWGVLNQPQHF. CDR3 nucleotide sequence: TGCGCCAGCAGTGAGTCGGGTAATTGGGGGGTTCTAAATCAGCCCCAGCATTTT.

This clone was seen a handful of times. The chain has TRBV7-2 and TRBJ2-5; D remains unclear. The DNA matches TRBJ2-7 better at its end, which makes the J call doubtful. CDR1 is SGHTA, CDR2 FQGNSA, per germline. The CDR3 sequence is 12 residues long. The CDR3 DNA sequence: TGTGCCAGCAGCTTAGGGCAGAACGAGCAGTACTTC. It is translated as CASSLGQNEQYF.

The chain is built from TRBV6-1 and TRBJ1-5; no clear D gene. CDR3 size: 13 residues. The ends were cut back, 2 bases at V and 5 bases at J, with 7 bases in the middle. Germline CDR1 is MNHNS and CDR2 is SASEGT. The CDR3 region has the DNA TGTGCCAGCAGTGAATCTGGGGATCAGCCCCAGCATTTT. As protein: CASSESGDQPQHF.

The chain couples TRBV7-6 to TRBJ1-3; 8 nucleotides line up with TRBD1. Germline V gene lookup returns CDR1 SGHVS and CDR2 FNYEAQ. J was trimmed by 4 bases and V by 1 base; bases with no gene match: 6. The CDR3 totals 16 residues. The CDR3 reads CASSLGGTGHGNTIYF. For the CDR3, the DNA is TGTGCCAGCAGCTTAGGGGGGACAGGACACGGAAACACCATATATTTT.

On this clone: Other DNA variants within this sample encode the same CDR3. The gene calls are TRBV5-1 and TRBJ1-1, with a tentative D call TRBD1 (6 bases). Germline CDR1 and CDR2: SGHRS and YFSETQ. V dropped 3 bases and J dropped 1 base, with 7 bases sitting between them. The CDR3 consists of 13 residues. CDR3 sequence reads: CASSSTGNTEAFF. The DNA of the CDR3 is TGCGCCAGCAGCTCGACAGGGAACACTGAAGCTTTCTTT.

V gene TRBV5-1 combines with J gene TRBJ2-3; D possibly corresponds to TRBD2 (6 bases). The V and J ends lost 4 bases and 1 base respectively, with 16 bases between them. Germline loops: CDR1 SGHRS, CDR2 YFSETQ. The CDR3 is made up of 16 amino acids. The CDR3 protein is CASSVSSGLGTDTQYF. The CDR3 nucleotides read TGCGCCAGCAGCGTATCAAGCGGGTTGGGCACAGATACGCAGTATTTT.

CDR3 DNA sequence: TGTGCCAGCAGCGGGGACAGGGCTTACAATGAGCAGTTCTTC. Protein product: CASSGDRAYNEQFF. The chain combines TRBV9 with TRBJ2-1, with TRBD1 matching over 9 bases. Trimming removed 3 bases from V and 4 bases from J; junction bases left unmatched: 2. The CDR3 length is 14 residues. The germline CDR1 and CDR2 sequences are SGDLS and YYNGEE. The full variable domain, in which reference TRBV9 and TRBJ2-1 provide the parts outside the CDR3, is DSGVTQTPKHLITATGQRVTLRCSPRSGDLSVYWYQQSLDQGLQFLIQYYNGEERAKGNILERFSAQQFPDLHSELNLSSLELGDSALYFCASSGDRAYNEQFFGPGTRLTVL.

Only a few counts were recorded for this clone. The rearrangement links TRBV2 to TRBJ2-2, with 12 bases fitting TRBD2. CDR1 and CDR2 from the germline V gene are SNHLY and FYNNEI. The ends lost 4 bases at V and 5 bases at J; junction bases unmatched: 5. This CDR3 has 16 residues. This CDR3 is CASSATSGRTTGELFF. In DNA form, the CDR3 reads TGTGCCAGCAGTGCGACTAGCGGGAGAACTACCGGGGAGCTGTTTTTT.

This clone has just a few counts. The chain uses TRBV30 and TRBJ2-3; TRBD1 aligns across 9 bases. From germline, CDR1 is GTSNPN and CDR2 SVGIG (reference sequence). The length of the CDR3 is 15 residues. The V segment lost 2 bases and the J segment 4 bases; nucleotides outside the gene matches: 7. DNA of the CDR3: TGTGCCTGGAGTATAGGGGACAGGGATGCAGATACGCAGTATTTT. Residues: CAWSIGDRDADTQYF.

V and J are TRBV14 and TRBJ1-3; D is possibly TRBD1 (6 bases). V shed 1 base and J shed 0 bases, with 13 bases lying between them. The CDR3 covers 17 residues. CDR1 SGHDN and CDR2 FVKESK come from the germline V gene. This chain's CDR3 is CASSQVRGFLSGNTIYF. The CDR3 nucleotides read TGTGCCAGCAGCCAAGTCAGGGGCTTCCTCTCTGGAAACACCATATATTTT.

The gene calls are TRBV19 and TRBJ2-1; D possibly uses TRBD1 or TRBD2 (6 bases each). This CDR3 is built from 13 residues. Germline V lookup: CDR1 LNHDA, CDR2 SQIVND (reference sequence). The V and J ends lost 7 bases and 11 bases respectively, with 18 bases between them. DNA for the CDR3: TGTGCCAGTAACTCCGGTCCGGGGGCGCAGCAGTTCTTC. It encodes CASNSGPGAQQFF. The entire variable domain, with the rest obtained from reference TRBV19 and TRBJ2-1, is as follows: DGGITQSPKYLFRKEGQNVTLSCEQNLNHDAMYWYRQDPGQGLRLIYYSQIVNDFQKGDIAEGYSVSREKKESFPLTVTSAQKNPTAFYLCASNSGPGAQQFFGPGTRLTVL.

This clone was recorded at least ten times. This chain uses TRBV7-8 with TRBJ2-7; 7 bases are a match to TRBD1. The CDR3 spans 12 residues. The V gene end was trimmed by 6 bases and the J gene end by 1 base; junction bases not matched to a gene: 0. Germline V CDR1 and CDR2: SGHVS, FQNEAQ. CDR3 loop: CASRDRSYEQYF. In DNA, the CDR3 is TGTGCCAGCAGGGACAGGTCCTACGAGCAGTACTTC.

J is TRBJ1-1 and V is TRBV2, with TRBD1 as a possible D gene (5 bases). The CDR3 consists of 14 residues. Germline lookup yields CDR1 SNHLY and CDR2 FYNNEI. Deletions cut 3 bases from V and 2 bases from J, with 10 bases between. The CDR3, as DNA: TGTGCCAGCAGTGACGGGGCGGCCAACACTGAAGCTTTCTTT. Its translation is CASSDGAANTEAFF.

The chain has TRBV28 and TRBJ2-6; D gene unclear. Trimming stripped 2 bases from V and 4 bases from J, with 12 bases between. Per the germline V gene, CDR1 is MDHEN and CDR2 is SYDVKM. This CDR3 comprises 16 residues. The CDR3 sequence: CASSLPPPSGANVLTF. The DNA for the CDR3 is TGTGCCAGCAGTTTACCCCCGCCGTCAGGGGCCAACGTCCTGACTTTC.

The rearrangement uses TRBV15 and TRBJ2-3; TRBD1 matches at 8 bases. J gave up 0 bases and V 4 bases, and 3 bases lay outside the gene matches. Germline CDR1 LNHNV, CDR2 YYDKDF (reference sequence). CDR3 length: 15 amino acids. The CDR3 is CATSTRTGSTDTQYF. The DNA of the CDR3 is TGTGCCACCAGCACACGGACAGGGAGCACAGATACGCAGTATTTT.

The rearrangement uses TRBV9 and TRBJ2-1, with TRBD1 matching over 7 bases. This CDR3 spans 14 amino acids. V lost 6 bases and J lost 7; bases outside the gene matches: 10. Germline CDR1 and CDR2: SGDLS and YYNGEE. DNA of the CDR3: TGTGCCAGCAACAGGGGAAGGATAGGAAATGAGCAGTTCTTC. Translating it yields CASNRGRIGNEQFF.

This clone was recorded many times. V is TRBV27 and J is TRBJ2-7; TRBD2 aligns across 10 bases. With 4 bases clipped from V and 4 bases from J, the junction kept 7 bases outside the gene matches. Germline V gives CDR1 MNHEY, CDR2 SMNVEV (reference sequence). CDR3 length: 15 amino acids. The CDR3 region is CASSSPGLAAYEQYF. In nucleotides, the CDR3 is TGTGCCAGCAGTTCTCCCGGACTAGCGGCTTACGAGCAGTACTTC.

This clone was counted between two and nine times. The gene calls are TRBV5-1 and TRBJ2-7, with D perhaps matching TRBD1 (6 bases). The CDR3 extends over 13 amino acids. Trimming stripped 5 bases from V and 4 bases from J, with 13 bases between. Germline assignment: CDR1 SGHRS and CDR2 YFSETQ. CDR3 DNA: TGCGCCAGCAGTCGGGACATTACGTACGAGCAGTACTTC. It translates to CASSRDITYEQYF. Drawing the rest from reference TRBV5-1 and TRBJ2-7, the complete variable domain is KAGVTQTPRYLIKTRGQQVTLSCSPISGHRSVSWYQQTPGQGLQFLFEYFSETQRNKGNFPGRFSGRQFSNSRSEMNVSTLELGDSALYLCASSRDITYEQYFGPGTRLTVT.

V usage is TRBV27 and J usage is TRBJ2-1; D tentatively reads TRBD1 or TRBD2 (7 bases each). The CDR3 sequence is 15 residues long. Trimming left V 3 bases short and J 6 bases short, with 15 bases between. The germline gives CDR1 MNHEY, CDR2 SMNVEV (reference sequence). As DNA, the CDR3 is TGTGCCAGCAGTTTCAGGGGGGGGACTCGCAATGAGCAGTTCTTC. This encodes CASSFRGGTRNEQFF.

The chain uses TRBV15 and TRBJ2-1, with 7 bases matching TRBD2. Per the germline V gene, CDR1 is LNHNV and CDR2 is YYDKDF (reference sequence). The ends lost 1 base at V and 8 bases at J; junction bases unmatched: 8. This CDR3 spans 15 amino acids. This chain's CDR3 is CATSRVGEGRDEQFF. The CDR3 bases are TGTGCCACCAGCAGAGTTGGGGAGGGCCGCGATGAGCAGTTCTTC.

The table lists this clone with a few counts. V is TRBV7-2 and J is TRBJ2-3; D gene unclear. The CDR3 has 13 residues. Germline-derived CDR1 and CDR2 are SGHTA and FQGNSA. The V gene lost 5 bases and the J gene lost 10 bases, with 16 bases spanning the gap. CDR3 DNA: TGTGCCAGCAGCCCCGGATGGATGGATGCGCAGTATTTT. Translated: CASSPGWMDAQYF.

This chain uses TRBV28 with TRBJ2-1, with D perhaps TRBD1 or TRBD2 (5 bases each). Germline lookup yields CDR1 MDHEN and CDR2 SYDVKM. The CDR3 covers 19 residues. Trimming removed 5 bases at V and 0 bases at J, with 23 bases between. The CDR3 reads CASSPGSFGGPSSYNEQFF. In DNA, the CDR3 is TGTGCCAGCAGTCCTGGGTCCTTTGGGGGTCCGAGCTCCTACAATGAGCAGTTCTTC.

Notes on this clone: This sequence is one base from a far larger clone and is likely a read error. The sample contains more than one DNA sequence encoding this CDR3. The rearrangement joins TRBV4-1 to TRBJ1-1; 8 bases fit TRBD1. This CDR3 comprises 15 residues. In germline, CDR1 is MGHRA, CDR2 YSYEKL. Here the CDR3 reads CASSQEVTGDTEAFF. For the CDR3, the DNA is TGCGCCAGCAGCCAAGAGGTGACAGGGGACACCGAAGCTTTCTTT.

This clone was recorded a few times. Written as DNA, the CDR3 is TGTGCCACCAGCAGAGGCACGACTGTCTCCTACGAGCAGTACTTC. Translation gives CATSRGTTVSYEQYF. V usage is TRBV15 and J usage is TRBJ2-7; D gene unclear. Trimming stripped 1 base from V and 0 bases from J, with 10 bases between. CDR1 and CDR2 from the germline V gene are LNHNV and YYDKDF (reference sequence). The CDR3 loop spans 15 amino acids.

The chain is built from TRBV27 and TRBJ2-7, with 12 positions matching TRBD2. The CDR3 is made up of 17 amino acids. Trimming at V came to 3 bases and at J to 3 bases, leaving 9 bases not matched to a gene. The germline V gene has CDR1 MNHEY and CDR2 SMNVEV (reference sequence). The CDR3 here is CASSFPTSGSSFYEQYF. The CDR3, as DNA: TGTGCCAGCAGTTTCCCGACTAGCGGGAGTTCTTTCTACGAGCAGTACTTC.

The sample holds one count of this clone. This sequence joins TRBV5-1 and TRBJ2-3; 11 bases agree with TRBD1. This CDR3 spans 16 amino acids. V lost 0 bases, J lost 6 bases, and 6 bases stayed unmatched. Germline values: CDR1 SGHRS, CDR2 YFSETQ. The CDR3 coding sequence is TGCGCCAGCAGCTTGGAGGACAGGGGGCCGCTGGATACGCAGTATTTT. Encoded protein: CASSLEDRGPLDTQYF.

The rearrangement uses TRBV10-2 and TRBJ1-2, with 10 bases that match TRBD1. Germline V gene lookup returns CDR1 WSHSY and CDR2 SAAADI. The V segment lost 8 bases and the J segment 2 bases; nucleotides outside the gene matches: 5. This CDR3 comprises 14 residues. CDR3 residues: CASQGTGENYGYTF. The CDR3, as DNA: TGCGCCAGCCAAGGGACAGGGGAAAACTATGGCTACACCTTC.

The genes are TRBV29-1 and TRBJ1-2, with TRBD1 matching over 9 bases. V lost 4 bases, J lost 3 bases, and 6 bases stayed unmatched. Germline lookup yields CDR1 SQVTM and CDR2 ANQGSEA. The CDR3 has 14 residues. In DNA form, the CDR3 reads TGCAGCGTTGGTCAGGACAGGGGTGACTATGGCTACACCTTC. It specifies CSVGQDRGDYGYTF.

J is TRBJ2-2 and V is TRBV5-1; TRBD2 agrees at 8 bases. Per the germline V gene, CDR1 is SGHRS and CDR2 is YFSETQ. The CDR3 extends over 16 amino acids. The junction had 10 bases not matched to a gene; V was cut back by 5 bases and J by 4 bases. The CDR3 here is CASSLISSGSTGELFF. For the CDR3, the DNA is TGCGCCAGCAGTTTAATTTCGAGCGGGAGCACCGGGGAGCTGTTTTTT.

CDR3 protein: CASSLTSMGSYEQYF. In DNA, the CDR3 is TGTGCCAGCAGCCTAACTAGCATGGGTTCCTACGAGCAGTACTTC. The J gene is TRBJ2-7, the V gene TRBV7-6, with D possibly TRBD2 on 6 matching bases. The CDR3 spans 15 residues. Deletions cut 5 bases from V and 1 base from J, with 15 bases between. Looked up from germline, CDR1 is SGHVS and CDR2 is FNYEAQ.